These T cell receptor beta chains were read from a single sample in a study of T cell responses to AZD1222 COVID-19 vaccine. The method was immunoSEQ multiplex PCR; TCRdb's version includes in-frame clones alone and lacks a portion of them. The sample contains about 130,000 clones, approximately 85% of which appear only once. Specimen: peripheral blood, collected 28 days after the second AZD1222 dose. The origin of the receptors is an adult who received the AZD1222 COVID-19 vaccine. The CDR3 runs from the conserved cysteine through the conserved F or W. The order of the fields is CDR3 DNA, CDR3 protein, clone size, J gene, D gene, V gene. A D gene is named only where the DNA matches it firmly. Clone size is shown for a subset of rows, as once, few, many or a class of expanded clone.

cdr3_nt: TGTGCCAGCAGCTCGCTAACAGGGGGATTAGAGACCCAGTACTTC
cdr3_aa: CASSSLTGGLETQYF
clone_size: -
j_call: TRBJ2-5
d_call: TRBD1
v_call: TRBV7-6

cdr3_nt: TGTGCCAGTAGTCAGGGATACTATGGCTACACCTTC
cdr3_aa: CASSQGYYGYTF
clone_size: -
j_call: TRBJ1-2
d_call: -
v_call: TRBV19

cdr3_nt: TGTGCCAGCAAGTTTTTCTGGACGGGGTACACCCTTAAGGATTCACCCCTCCACTTT
cdr3_aa: CASKFFWTGYTLKDSPLHF
clone_size: few
j_call: TRBJ1-6
d_call: -
v_call: TRBV28

cdr3_nt: TGTGCCAGCAGCCCTCGGCAAGGCGGAAACACCATATATTTT
cdr3_aa: CASSPRQGGNTIYF
clone_size: -
j_call: TRBJ1-3
d_call: -
v_call: TRBV16

cdr3_nt: TGTGCCAGCAGCCAAATCGGGACTAGCGGGGGCTACGAGCAGTACTTC
cdr3_aa: CASSQIGTSGGYEQYF
clone_size: -
j_call: TRBJ2-7
d_call: TRBD2
v_call: TRBV3-1/TRBV3-2

cdr3_nt: TGTGCCAGCAGCGGACAGGAGAACACTGAAGCTTTCTTT
cdr3_aa: CASSGQENTEAFF
clone_size: -
j_call: TRBJ1-1
d_call: TRBD1
v_call: TRBV14

cdr3_nt: TGTGCCAGCAGTTTCAAGAGCGGGGGGGCCTACGAGCAGTACTTC
cdr3_aa: CASSFKSGGAYEQYF
clone_size: -
j_call: TRBJ2-7
d_call: TRBD2
v_call: TRBV27

cdr3_nt: TGTGCCAGCAGCCCCCGCCCCGGGGGGACAAATAACTATGGCTACACCTTC
cdr3_aa: CASSPRPGGTNNYGYTF
clone_size: once
j_call: TRBJ1-2
d_call: -
v_call: TRBV7-2

cdr3_nt: TGTGCCACCAGTGATTCGAGGTGGAGGGGGCTGGATCAGCCCCAGCATTTT
cdr3_aa: CATSDSRWRGLDQPQHF
clone_size: -
j_call: TRBJ1-5
d_call: TRBD1
v_call: TRBV24-1

cdr3_nt: TGTGCCAGCAGCTTACAGCAGGGTACTGAAGCTTTCTTT
cdr3_aa: CASSLQQGTEAFF
clone_size: -
j_call: TRBJ1-1
d_call: -
v_call: TRBV7-8

cdr3_nt: TGTGCCAGCAGTTCCGACAGGGAGGCTGGAAACACCATATATTTT
cdr3_aa: CASSSDREAGNTIYF
clone_size: -
j_call: TRBJ1-3
d_call: TRBD1
v_call: TRBV6-5

cdr3_nt: TGTGCCATCAGGGGACAGGACTATAATTCACCCCTCCACTTT
cdr3_aa: CAIRGQDYNSPLHF
clone_size: -
j_call: TRBJ1-6
d_call: TRBD1
v_call: TRBV10-3

cdr3_nt: TGTGCCAGCAGCTTAGGAGTACACCCGGGACAGGAAGCTTTCTTT
cdr3_aa: CASSLGVHPGQEAFF
clone_size: -
j_call: TRBJ1-1
d_call: TRBD1
v_call: TRBV7-8

cdr3_nt: TGTGCCAGCGGTAGGGGCTCTGGGGCCAACGTCCTGACTTTC
cdr3_aa: CASGRGSGANVLTF
clone_size: -
j_call: TRBJ2-6
d_call: -
v_call: TRBV27

cdr3_nt: TGTGCCAGCAACCAAGCCCCTGGACTCAGGACAACGAAGCCCCAGCATTTT
cdr3_aa: CASNQAPGLRTTKPQHF
clone_size: -
j_call: TRBJ1-5
d_call: -
v_call: TRBV6-4

cdr3_nt: TGTGCCAGCAGTTTCTTCCCTTCTGAAGCTTTCTTT
cdr3_aa: CASSFFPSEAFF
clone_size: -
j_call: TRBJ1-1
d_call: -
v_call: TRBV2

cdr3_nt: TGTGCCAGCAGCTGGGACAGGGTGAGGGAGACCCAGTACTTC
cdr3_aa: CASSWDRVRETQYF
clone_size: -
j_call: TRBJ2-5
d_call: TRBD1
v_call: TRBV7-8

cdr3_nt: TGTGCCAGCAGCTTAGAGTCCGGGCCCCGCTATGGCTACACCTTC
cdr3_aa: CASSLESGPRYGYTF
clone_size: -
j_call: TRBJ1-2
d_call: -
v_call: TRBV7-2

cdr3_nt: TGCAGCAGCGGTAACGAGCAGTACTTC
cdr3_aa: CSSGNEQYF
clone_size: -
j_call: TRBJ2-7
d_call: -
v_call: TRBV20-1

cdr3_nt: TGTGCCTGGAAGGGCCAACGACATTTCAATTCACCCCTCCACTTT
cdr3_aa: CAWKGQRHFNSPLHF
clone_size: -
j_call: TRBJ1-6
d_call: -
v_call: TRBV30

cdr3_nt: TGTGCCAGCAGCTCCTCGGACAGGGACTACGAGCAGTACTTC
cdr3_aa: CASSSSDRDYEQYF
clone_size: -
j_call: TRBJ2-7
d_call: TRBD1
v_call: TRBV7-9

cdr3_nt: TGTGCCAGTAGGGGACTAGCGGGGGCCTACAATGAGCAGTTCTTC
cdr3_aa: CASRGLAGAYNEQFF
clone_size: -
j_call: TRBJ2-1
d_call: TRBD2
v_call: TRBV7-3

cdr3_nt: TGTGCCAGCAAGACCGGGACAGGGGGCTACAATGAGCAGTTCTTC
cdr3_aa: CASKTGTGGYNEQFF
clone_size: -
j_call: TRBJ2-1
d_call: TRBD1
v_call: TRBV28

cdr3_nt: TGTGCCAGCAGCTTTTTCTCTGGAAACACCATATATTTT
cdr3_aa: CASSFFSGNTIYF
clone_size: -
j_call: TRBJ1-3
d_call: -
v_call: TRBV7-2

cdr3_nt: TGTGCCAGCAGCACGGACGCGAACACTGAAGCTTTCTTT
cdr3_aa: CASSTDANTEAFF
clone_size: few
j_call: TRBJ1-1
d_call: -
v_call: TRBV5-6

cdr3_nt: TGTGCCAGCAGTTTAATCCGGAACACTGAAGCTTTCTTT
cdr3_aa: CASSLIRNTEAFF
clone_size: -
j_call: TRBJ1-1
d_call: -
v_call: TRBV12-3/TRBV12-4

cdr3_nt: TGCGCCAGCAGCTTGGTAGAAGACCAGTTCTATGGCTACACCTTC
cdr3_aa: CASSLVEDQFYGYTF
clone_size: -
j_call: TRBJ1-2
d_call: -
v_call: TRBV5-1

cdr3_nt: TGTGCCAGCAGCTTAGTACTAGCGGGGGGCACAGATACGCAGTATTTT
cdr3_aa: CASSLVLAGGTDTQYF
clone_size: -
j_call: TRBJ2-3
d_call: TRBD2
v_call: TRBV7-8

cdr3_nt: TGTGCCAGTGAAAGGGGGCGGGACACCGGGGAGCTGTTTTTT
cdr3_aa: CASERGRDTGELFF
clone_size: -
j_call: TRBJ2-2
d_call: TRBD1
v_call: TRBV2

cdr3_nt: TGTGCCAGCAGCCAAACTGAGAACCTTATAAACACCTTC
cdr3_aa: CASSQTENLINTF
clone_size: -
j_call: TRBJ1-2
d_call: -
v_call: TRBV3-1/TRBV3-2

cdr3_nt: TGTGCCAGCAGTTATGTCAGGGATGGTGGCTACACCTTC
cdr3_aa: CASSYVRDGGYTF
clone_size: -
j_call: TRBJ1-2
d_call: -
v_call: TRBV6-6

cdr3_nt: TGTGCCAGCACGTCGACAGGGATTTCCAACGAGCAGTACTTC
cdr3_aa: CASTSTGISNEQYF
clone_size: -
j_call: TRBJ2-7
d_call: TRBD1
v_call: TRBV6-5

cdr3_nt: TGTGCCAGCAGCCCGGACAGGGGAATGAACACTGAAGCTTTCTTT
cdr3_aa: CASSPDRGMNTEAFF
clone_size: few
j_call: TRBJ1-1
d_call: TRBD1
v_call: TRBV7-9

cdr3_nt: TGTGCCAGCAGTTTGGGCTACCTCTCCTACAATGAGCAGTTCTTC
cdr3_aa: CASSLGYLSYNEQFF
clone_size: few
j_call: TRBJ2-1
d_call: -
v_call: TRBV27

cdr3_nt: TGTGCCAGCAGCGCCGACCTAGGCAGGGTTAGTGAAAAACTGTTTTTT
cdr3_aa: CASSADLGRVSEKLFF
clone_size: once
j_call: TRBJ1-4
d_call: -
v_call: TRBV9

cdr3_nt: TGTGCCAGCAGCGGACAGGCTTATCAGCCCCAGCATTTT
cdr3_aa: CASSGQAYQPQHF
clone_size: -
j_call: TRBJ1-5
d_call: TRBD1
v_call: TRBV6-2/TRBV6-3

cdr3_nt: TGCGCCAGCAGCTTGGAAGTCAGGGTGGAGTATAATTCACCCCTCCACTTT
cdr3_aa: CASSLEVRVEYNSPLHF
clone_size: -
j_call: TRBJ1-6
d_call: -
v_call: TRBV5-1

cdr3_nt: TGTGCCAGCAACCCGCCGGGACAGGGCACAGATACGCAGTATTTT
cdr3_aa: CASNPPGQGTDTQYF
clone_size: -
j_call: TRBJ2-3
d_call: TRBD1
v_call: TRBV28

cdr3_nt: TGTGCCAGCAGCAGGGGGGCGTTTGGCTACACCTTC
cdr3_aa: CASSRGAFGYTF
clone_size: -
j_call: TRBJ1-2
d_call: -
v_call: TRBV3-1/TRBV3-2

cdr3_nt: TGCGCCAGCAGCTCCGGGACTAGGAGCGTCGGGGAGCTGTTTTTT
cdr3_aa: CASSSGTRSVGELFF
clone_size: -
j_call: TRBJ2-2
d_call: TRBD2
v_call: TRBV5-1

cdr3_nt: TGTGCCAGCAGCCAAGATTATTATAGGGCGAACACTGAAGCTTTCTTT
cdr3_aa: CASSQDYYRANTEAFF
clone_size: few
j_call: TRBJ1-1
d_call: -
v_call: TRBV4-2

cdr3_nt: TGCGCCAGCAGTCATCCCCTTCATACGACAGGGGCGATAGCTAACTATGGCTACACCTTC
cdr3_aa: CASSHPLHTTGAIANYGYTF
clone_size: once
j_call: TRBJ1-2
d_call: TRBD1
v_call: TRBV23-1

cdr3_nt: TGTGCCAGCTCACCTTTAGGGAAGAACACTGAAGCTTTCTTT
cdr3_aa: CASSPLGKNTEAFF
clone_size: -
j_call: TRBJ1-1
d_call: -
v_call: TRBV18

cdr3_nt: TGCAGCGTTGGTCAGCAGGGGGGCACAGATACGCAGTATTTT
cdr3_aa: CSVGQQGGTDTQYF
clone_size: -
j_call: TRBJ2-3
d_call: TRBD1
v_call: TRBV29-1

cdr3_nt: TGTGCCAGCAGCCTACACTACCGGGTTGAAGGAAACACCATATATTTT
cdr3_aa: CASSLHYRVEGNTIYF
clone_size: -
j_call: TRBJ1-3
d_call: -
v_call: TRBV7-2

cdr3_nt: TGTGCCAGCAGTTACCACGACAGTTTGAACACTGAAGCTTTCTTT
cdr3_aa: CASSYHDSLNTEAFF
clone_size: -
j_call: TRBJ1-1
d_call: -
v_call: TRBV6-5

cdr3_nt: TGTGCCAGCACACTAGCCCGGGACAGCAAGCAGTTCTTC
cdr3_aa: CASTLARDSKQFF
clone_size: -
j_call: TRBJ2-1
d_call: -
v_call: TRBV6-5

cdr3_nt: TGTGCCAGCAGGGAACAGGGGACGATCTACGAGCAGTACTTC
cdr3_aa: CASREQGTIYEQYF
clone_size: -
j_call: TRBJ2-7
d_call: TRBD1
v_call: TRBV2

cdr3_nt: TGTGCCAGCAGTCTAAGACTAGCGGCGAACACCGGGGAGCTGTTTTTT
cdr3_aa: CASSLRLAANTGELFF
clone_size: -
j_call: TRBJ2-2
d_call: TRBD2
v_call: TRBV3-1/TRBV3-2

cdr3_nt: TGTGCCACTAATGCACTGGGACAGGGTCCCAATGAGCAGTTCTTC
cdr3_aa: CATNALGQGPNEQFF
clone_size: -
j_call: TRBJ2-1
d_call: TRBD1
v_call: TRBV24-1

cdr3_nt: TGCGCCAGCAGCCCTCTAGACAGCTGGCAGCAGTTCTTC
cdr3_aa: CASSPLDSWQQFF
clone_size: -
j_call: TRBJ2-1
d_call: -
v_call: TRBV5-1

cdr3_nt: TGTGCCAGCAGTTGGGGACAGGATAACTATGGCTACACCTTC
cdr3_aa: CASSWGQDNYGYTF
clone_size: -
j_call: TRBJ1-2
d_call: TRBD1
v_call: TRBV6-5

cdr3_nt: TGTGCCAGCAGTTCCGTCAGGGTTGGCTACACCTTC
cdr3_aa: CASSSVRVGYTF
clone_size: -
j_call: TRBJ1-2
d_call: -
v_call: TRBV6-6

cdr3_nt: TGTGCCAGCAGCCAAGTCGCGGACAGGGTGGATTCACCCCTCCACTTT
cdr3_aa: CASSQVADRVDSPLHF
clone_size: -
j_call: TRBJ1-6
d_call: TRBD1
v_call: TRBV3-1/TRBV3-2